The source of this TCR beta chain is a study of beta chain features in type 1 diabetes. This clone showed up just a few times. Its matching antigen is unknown. The CDR3 is made up of 15 amino acids. Germline CDR1 is GTSNPN and CDR2 is SVGIG (reference sequence). Trimming removed 6 bases at V and 6 bases at J, with 23 bases between. Expressed TCRB transcripts were sequenced because the isolated RNA had all been reverse transcribed beforehand. Here immunoSEQ multiplex PCR was the method, and the copy in TCRdb shows in-frame clones only, minus some. The sample lists 300,000 to 400,000 clones; 7% to 10% were seen once. Study-wide findings and caveats: When Type 1 diabetes patients were examined, their TCRB CDR3s proved moderately but significantly shorter in all four CD4+ subsets.

V is TRBV30 and J is TRBJ1-2, with a possible D match to TRBD1 (6 bases). This clonotype was obtained from a young man with type 1 diabetes. Input material: central memory CD4+ T cells from blood. The CDR3 DNA follows: TGTGCCTGCCCGGACCCTGCGACAGGACTAGATGGCTACACCTTC. Its protein is CACPDPATGLDGYTF.